The next 19 T cell receptor beta chains were all read from a single sample in a study of T cell responses to AZD1222 COVID-19 vaccine. The assay was immunoSEQ multiplex PCR, and TCRdb's table has in-frame clones only and misses some. The top ten hold 5.5% to 6.5% of the sample, which has under 150,000 clones, about 87% seen once. The material was peripheral blood, obtained on day 0 of AZD1222 vaccination. Receptors originate from an adult in good health.

The gene calls are TRBV23-1 and TRBJ2-1; D not resolved. TRBV23-1 is marked as an open reading frame, function uncertain. The CDR3 runs to 15 residues. V gave up 0 bases and J gave up 0 bases, with 6 bases separating them. DNA for the CDR3: TGCGCCAGCAGTCAATCTCGATGCTCCTACAATGAGCAGTTCTTC. Protein product: CASSQSRCSYNEQFF.

In this sample, this clone turned up once. The CDR3 here is CASRTKGQGLSNSPLHF. In DNA form, the CDR3 reads TGTGCCAGCAGGACGAAGGGACAGGGCCTATCTAATTCACCCCTCCACTTT. This sequence joins TRBV5-4 and TRBJ1-6; 9 nucleotides line up with TRBD1. With V trimmed by 5 bases and J by 6 bases, 12 bases remained unmatched. CDR1 SGHNT and CDR2 YYREEE come from the germline V gene (reference sequence). This CDR3 has 17 residues. Combining the CDR3 with reference TRBV5-4 and TRBJ1-6 gives the whole variable domain ETGVTQSPTHLIKTRGQQVTLRCSSQSGHNTVSWYQQALGQGPQFIFQYYREEENGRGNFPPRFSGLQFPNYSSELNVNALELDDSALYLCASRTKGQGLSNSPLHFGNGTRLTVT.

The chain employs TRBV7-3 and TRBJ2-5; D is unclear. The CDR3 has 13 residues. Germline V lookup: CDR1 SGHTA, CDR2 FQGTGA. The germline V and J ends were trimmed by 1 base and 7 bases, with 10 bases remaining between them. The CDR3 region has the DNA TGTGCCAGCAGCTTAAGGCTAGACGGGACCCAGTACTTC. It encodes CASSLRLDGTQYF.

CDR3 loop: CASSQAGGLGRGYTF. The CDR3 DNA sequence: TGTGCCAGCAGCCAAGCGGGAGGCCTAGGTCGGGGCTACACCTTC. The chain uses TRBV3-1 (or the pseudogene TRBV3-2) and TRBJ1-2; D gene uncertain. V gave up 1 base and J gave up 8 bases, with 17 bases separating them. The CDR3 spans 15 residues. Germline V gene data show CDR1 as LGHDT and CDR2 as YNNKEL (reference sequence).

The V call is TRBV10-1, the J call TRBJ1-1; D perhaps matches TRBD1 (6 bases). V was cut by 6 bases and J by 7 bases, with 18 bases left in between. The CDR3 has 14 residues. Germline-derived CDR1 and CDR2 are WNHNN and SYGVQD (reference sequence). This CDR3 reads CASRTKQGGIEAFF. CDR3 bases: TGCGCCAGCAGAACAAAACAGGGAGGGATTGAAGCTTTCTTT.

V is TRBV19 and J is TRBJ1-1; weak D call: TRBD1 (5 bases). V was trimmed by 5 bases and J by 1 base, leaving 17 bases between them. CDR3 length equals 16 residues. Germline CDR1 is LNHDA and CDR2 is SQIVND (reference sequence). The CDR3 here is CASSLLSGTGNTEAFF. DNA of the CDR3: TGTGCCAGTAGTCTCCTTTCCGGGACGGGGAACACTGAAGCTTTCTTT. Using reference TRBV19 and TRBJ1-1 for the parts outside the CDR3, the full variable domain is DGGITQSPKYLFRKEGQNVTLSCEQNLNHDAMYWYRQDPGQGLRLIYYSQIVNDFQKGDIAEGYSVSREKKESFPLTVTSAQKNPTAFYLCASSLLSGTGNTEAFFGQGTRLTVV.

This clone was counted only a few times. The rearrangement joins TRBV5-6 to TRBJ1-1; TRBD1 matches at 7 bases. CDR1 and CDR2 from the germline V gene are SGHDT and YYEEEE. The CDR3 spans 15 residues. V was pared by 1 base and J by 4 bases, with 7 bases of the junction left unmatched. The CDR3 protein is CASSLILAGGTEAFF. DNA of the CDR3: TGTGCCAGCAGCTTGATTCTGGCAGGGGGCACTGAAGCTTTCTTT.

The genes are TRBV12-3 or TRBV12-4 and TRBJ1-5, with D possibly TRBD1 on 5 matching bases. The CDR3 spans 13 residues. Trimming shortened V by 2 bases and J by 5 bases, and 7 bases separated the two germline ends. The CDR3 here is CASSLTGDQPQHF. CDR3 DNA: TGTGCCAGCAGTTTAACAGGTGATCAGCCCCAGCATTTT.

The V and J genes are TRBV5-8 and TRBJ2-1; 13 nucleotides line up with TRBD2. Germline CDR1 reads SGHTS; CDR2 reads YDEGEE. V shed 4 bases and J 14 bases; nucleotides not matched to a gene: 6. The CDR3 consists of 13 residues. The CDR3 is CASSGTSGIGKFF. The CDR3 DNA reads TGTGCCAGCAGCGGGACTAGCGGGATTGGAAAGTTCTTC.

The CDR3 loop is CASSYSLGLTDTQYF. In DNA, the CDR3 is TGTGCCAGCAGTTACTCGTTAGGGCTCACAGATACGCAGTATTTT. The genes are TRBV6-5 and TRBJ2-3; D is undetermined. The CDR3 consists of 15 residues. CDR1 is MNHEY and CDR2 is SVGAGI in the germline V gene. The V end lost 0 bases, the J end lost 2 bases, and 9 bases lay between the germline ends.

The genes are TRBV2 and TRBJ1-4, with D unclear. The CDR3 has 16 residues. Looked up from germline, CDR1 is SNHLY and CDR2 is FYNNEI. The V gene lost 3 bases and the J gene lost 8 bases, with 19 bases spanning the gap. CDR3 bases: TGTGCCAGCAGTGAGATGGTCTTGGCAACTGGGGAAAAACTGTTTTTT. Its protein is CASSEMVLATGEKLFF. Full variable domain (outside the CDR3, taken from reference TRBV2 and TRBJ1-4): EPEVTQTPSHQVTQMGQEVILRCVPISNHLYFYWYRQILGQKVEFLVSFYNNEISEKSEIFDDQFSVERPDGSNFTLKIRSTKLEDSAMYFCASSEMVLATGEKLFFGSGTQLSVL.

V usage is TRBV9 and J usage is TRBJ1-4, with D unclear. This CDR3 comprises 12 residues. The V gene's germline CDR1 is SGDLS and CDR2 YYNGEE. The V and J ends lost 3 bases and 8 bases respectively, with 8 bases between them. In nucleotides, the CDR3 is TGTGCCAGCAGCGCTGATGGGGAAAAACTGTTTTTT. Amino acid sequence: CASSADGEKLFF.

This rearrangement joins TRBV15 to TRBJ2-1; D not certain. Trimming took off 9 bases at V and 3 bases at J, with 18 bases between the two ends. The length of the CDR3 is 15 residues. Germline V gene sequence: CDR1 LNHNV, CDR2 YYDKDF (reference sequence). CDR3 amino acids: CATTHGRMDYNEQFF. The CDR3 region has the DNA TGTGCCACTACCCATGGCCGGATGGACTACAATGAGCAGTTCTTC.

The rearrangement uses TRBV28 and TRBJ1-5; the D gene is possibly TRBD1 (5 bases). The CDR3 sequence is 13 residues long. Germline CDR1 MDHEN, CDR2 SYDVKM. The V end lost 4 bases, the J end lost 5 bases, and 9 bases lay between the germline ends. CDR3 DNA: TGTGCCAGCAGTTGGGGGTTCGATCAGCCCCAGCATTTT. Its protein product is CASSWGFDQPQHF. Full variable domain (missing parts from reference TRBV28 and TRBJ1-5): DVKVTQSSRYLVKRTGEKVFLECVQDMDHENMFWYRQDPGLGLRLIYFSYDVKMKEKGDIPEGYSVSREKKERFSLILESASTNQTSMYLCASSWGFDQPQHFGDGTRLSIL.

The J gene is TRBJ1-1, the V gene TRBV3-1 (or the pseudogene TRBV3-2); D gene unclear. Germline V CDR1 and CDR2: LGHDT, YNNKEL (reference sequence). The CDR3 spans 14 residues. The V gene lost 4 bases and the J gene lost 11 bases, with 20 bases spanning the gap. CDR3 coding DNA: TGTGCCAGCAGCCCTGAGGAGGGATTGGGGTTGGCTTTCTTT. This translates into CASSPEEGLGLAFF.

In its sample, this clone was seen a few times. The rearrangement joins TRBV28 to TRBJ2-7; D remains ambiguous. This CDR3 spans 11 amino acids. V lost 5 bases, J lost 0 bases, and 2 bases lay in between. CDR1 is MDHEN and CDR2 is SYDVKM in the germline V gene. CDR3 protein: CASSDSYEQYF. The CDR3 DNA is TGTGCCAGCAGTGACTCCTACGAGCAGTACTTC.

The chain has TRBV24-1 and TRBJ2-1, with 10 bases fitting TRBD1. Germline V gene data show CDR1 as KGHDR and CDR2 as SFDVKD. J was trimmed by 1 base and V by 3 bases; bases with no gene match: 2. This CDR3 contains 16 residues. The CDR3 region has the DNA TGTGCCACCAGTGATCCGGGACAGGGGTCCTACAATGAGCAGTTCTTC. Protein product: CATSDPGQGSYNEQFF.

V gene TRBV24-1 combines with J gene TRBJ2-7; D call uncertain. The CDR3 runs 11 residues. The germline V and J ends were trimmed by 5 bases and 4 bases, with 5 bases remaining between them. Germline assignment: CDR1 KGHDR and CDR2 SFDVKD. The CDR3 loop reads CATSAGYEQYF. The CDR3 coding sequence is TGTGCCACCAGTGCGGGTTACGAGCAGTACTTC.

V gene TRBV4-2 combines with J gene TRBJ2-2; TRBD1 matches at 8 bases. The trim removed 1 base at V and 4 bases at J, leaving 5 bases unmatched. The CDR3 is 16 residues long. Germline loops: CDR1 LGHNA, CDR2 YNFKEQ. The CDR3 protein is CASSQVQGAVTGELFF. In DNA form, the CDR3 reads TGTGCCAGCAGCCAAGTTCAGGGGGCGGTCACCGGGGAGCTGTTTTTT.